This T cell receptor beta chain comes out of a study of shared clonotypes between healthy human individuals. As processed by the authors: Filtering was not the same, since immunoSEQ gave junction-only sequences without quality scores. Data came from immunoSEQ multiplex PCR; TCRdb stores just in-frame clones and leaves some out. V and J calls and clone size are those listed in that table; D and trimming were worked out from the DNA. Among around 1.1 million clones listed, 60% to 85% were seen once. In this sample, this clone turned up many times. CDR3 size: 14 residues. Per the germline V gene, CDR1 is SNHLY and CDR2 is FYNNEI. V was trimmed by 2 bases and J by 4 bases, leaving 6 bases between them.

This TCR was recovered from a man younger than 35 in good health. Some clones in this sample may be carry-over from other donors' samples. Specimen: memory CD4+ T cells from PBMCs. Subset noted: CD45RA-negative fraction. This rearrangement joins TRBV2 to TRBJ2-6; no firm D call. The CDR3 reads CASSETSGANVLTF. The CDR3 DNA is TGTGCCAGCAGTGAAACCTCCGGGGCCAACGTCCTGACTTTC.